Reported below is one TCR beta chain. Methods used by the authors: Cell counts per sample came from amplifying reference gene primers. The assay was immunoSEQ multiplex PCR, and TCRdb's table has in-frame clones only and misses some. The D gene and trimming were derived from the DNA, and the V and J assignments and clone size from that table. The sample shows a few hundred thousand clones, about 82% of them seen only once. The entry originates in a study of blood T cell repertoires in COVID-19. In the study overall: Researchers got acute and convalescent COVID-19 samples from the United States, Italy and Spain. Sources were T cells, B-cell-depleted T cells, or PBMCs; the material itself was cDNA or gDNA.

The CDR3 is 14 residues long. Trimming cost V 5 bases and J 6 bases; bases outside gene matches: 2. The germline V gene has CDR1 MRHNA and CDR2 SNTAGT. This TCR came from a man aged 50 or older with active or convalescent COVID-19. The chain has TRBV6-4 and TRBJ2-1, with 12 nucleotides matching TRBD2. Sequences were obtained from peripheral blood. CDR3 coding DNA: TGTGCCAGCAGTACTAGCGGGAGGTTCAATGAGCAGTTCTTC. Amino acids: CASSTSGRFNEQFF.